The following is a TCR beta chain sequence with its context. The entry originates in a study of T cell responses to AZD1222 COVID-19 vaccine. At the level of the study: Pooled in the analysis were second doses at about 4 or about 12 weeks.

Profiling relied on immunoSEQ multiplex PCR, and the TCRdb table lists in-frame clones only, not all of them. The table includes tens of thousands of clones, under 95% detected once. The length of the CDR3 is 13 residues. Germline CDR1 reads ENHRY; CDR2 reads SYGVKD. Trimming shortened V by 10 bases and J by 4 bases, and 17 bases separated the two germline ends. This sequence was found in an adult in good health. The rearrangement uses TRBV10-3 and TRBJ2-7; a weak D match, TRBD2 (6 bases). The sample here was peripheral blood, taken on day 0 of AZD1222 vaccination. This CDR3 is CATRDLTQYEQYF. CDR3 bases: TGTGCCACCCGGGACTTGACACAATACGAGCAGTACTTC.